Below are 21 T cell receptor beta chains sequenced from a single sample in a study of STAT5B mutations in CD4+ large granular lymphocyte leukemia. TCRdb keeps only in-frame clones here, not all; method: immunoSEQ multiplex PCR. The sample includes about 32,000 clones, approximately 80% of them seen just once. What was sequenced was CD4+ T cells from blood buffy coats. These receptors were obtained from a human donor in good health.

V and J are TRBV5-1 and TRBJ1-2, with 9 nucleotides matching TRBD1. Trimming took 4 bases from V and 4 from J; bases not matched to a gene: 5. The CDR3 spans 14 residues. The V gene's germline CDR1 is SGHRS and CDR2 YFSETQ. In nucleotides, the CDR3 is TGCGCCAGCAGCCGTGCGACAGGGGGCTATGGCTACACCTTC. Its translation: CASSRATGGYGYTF.

This clone was seen once. This chain joins TRBV7-3 and TRBJ2-1, with no clear D. V was shortened by 2 bases and J by 1 base, with 12 bases between the two germline ends. Germline V gene data show CDR1 as SGHTA and CDR2 as FQGTGA. This CDR3 contains 16 residues. CDR3 sequence (DNA): TGTGCCAGCAGCTTACTGGAGACCGGATCCTACAATGAGCAGTTCTTC. This sequence encodes CASSLLETGSYNEQFF. Full variable domain (outside the CDR3, taken from reference TRBV7-3 and TRBJ2-1): GAGVSQTPSNKVTEKGKYVELRCDPISGHTALYWYRQSLGQGPEFLIYFQGTGAADDSGLPNDRFFAVRPEGSVSTLKIQRTERGDSAVYLCASSLLETGSYNEQFFGPGTRLTVL.

This chain joins TRBV5-1 and TRBJ2-1; 7 nucleotides align to TRBD2. J lost 6 bases, V lost 4 bases, and 10 bases had no gene match. The CDR3 is 15 residues long. Germline CDR1 reads SGHRS; CDR2 reads YFSETQ. DNA for the CDR3: TGCGCCAGCAGCCCAGGGACTACCACCTCCAATGAGCAGTTCTTC. Protein sequence: CASSPGTTTSNEQFF.

The rearrangement links TRBV9 to TRBJ2-7; D remains unclear. V was clipped by 3 bases and J by 4 bases, with 14 bases between them. The length of the CDR3 is 14 residues. The germline V gene encodes CDR1 SGDLS and CDR2 YYNGEE. CDR3 sequence reads: CASSGDSLSYEQYF. Here the CDR3 DNA reads TGTGCCAGCAGCGGAGACTCGTTATCGTACGAGCAGTACTTC.

V usage is TRBV18 and J usage is TRBJ2-2; D might be TRBD2 (6 bases). The CDR3 has 16 amino acids. CDR1 and CDR2 from the germline V gene are KGHSH and LQKENI. V was trimmed by 3 bases and J by 7 bases, leaving 18 bases between them. The CDR3 DNA reads as TGTGCCAGCTCACCGGGCGATGGAGGGCTCCACGGGGAGCTGTTTTTT. The encoded protein is CASSPGDGGLHGELFF.

V is TRBV19 and J is TRBJ1-6; no firm D call. Germline assignment: CDR1 LNHDA and CDR2 SQIVND (reference sequence). Trimming pared 7 bases from V and 10 bases from J, leaving 14 bases between. There are 13 residues in the CDR3. CDR3 DNA: TGTGCCAGTACCGAGGGCCCCAGGTCACCCCTCCACTTT. Translation: CASTEGPRSPLHF.

This chain's CDR3 is CASRGTSGDYNEQFF. CDR3 DNA: TGCGCCAGCCGCGGGACTAGCGGTGATTACAATGAGCAGTTCTTC. The chain combines TRBV4-1 with TRBJ2-1; 11 bases align to TRBD2. V lost 8 bases and J lost 4; bases outside the gene matches: 7. CDR3 length: 15 amino acids. Germline loops: CDR1 MGHRA, CDR2 YSYEKL.

The chain is built from TRBV6-5 and TRBJ2-7, with D possibly TRBD2 on 6 matching bases. CDR1 is MNHEY, CDR2 SVGAGI, per germline. V was clipped by 6 bases and J by 2 bases, with 14 bases between them. This CDR3 contains 14 residues. The CDR3 region is CASRRVEGAYEQYF. In DNA, the CDR3 is TGTGCCAGCAGGAGGGTGGAGGGCGCCTACGAGCAGTACTTC.

This chain uses TRBV28 with TRBJ2-2; D unresolved. The germline gives CDR1 MDHEN, CDR2 SYDVKM. CDR3 length: 14 amino acids. V dropped 3 bases and J dropped 2 bases, with 7 bases sitting between them. The CDR3 loop is CASSLQVNTGELFF. The CDR3 DNA reads TGTGCCAGCAGTTTGCAGGTTAACACCGGGGAGCTGTTTTTT.

The rearrangement joins TRBV5-1 to TRBJ2-7; TRBD2 matches 12 bases. The germline V gene encodes CDR1 SGHRS and CDR2 YFSETQ. J lost 3 bases, V lost 3 bases, and 10 bases had no gene match. CDR3 length: 17 residues. CDR3 nucleotides: TGCGCCAGCAGCTACCACGGGACTAGCGGGCTTCTCTACGAGCAGTACTTC. It translates to CASSYHGTSGLLYEQYF. The whole variable domain, filled in from reference TRBV5-1 and TRBJ2-7, reads KAGVTQTPRYLIKTRGQQVTLSCSPISGHRSVSWYQQTPGQGLQFLFEYFSETQRNKGNFPGRFSGRQFSNSRSEMNVSTLELGDSALYLCASSYHGTSGLLYEQYFGPGTRLTVT.

This chain joins TRBV19 and TRBJ2-7, with 11 bases aligning to TRBD1. The CDR3 spans 16 residues. Germline values: CDR1 LNHDA, CDR2 SQIVND (reference sequence). J gave up 3 bases and V 3 bases, and 7 bases lay outside the gene matches. The CDR3 loop reads CASSMAGQGARYEQYF. CDR3 coding DNA: TGTGCCAGTAGTATGGCCGGACAGGGGGCTCGCTACGAGCAGTACTTC.

This clone has only one observation. The chain has TRBV4-1 and TRBJ2-3; TRBD2 aligns across 7 bases. The trim removed 0 bases at V and 4 bases at J, leaving 7 bases unmatched. The CDR3 is 16 residues long. Germline CDR1 reads MGHRA; CDR2 reads YSYEKL. CDR3 nucleotides: TGCGCCAGCAGCCAAGACCCCCAAGCGGGATCAGATACGCAGTATTTT. The encoded protein is CASSQDPQAGSDTQYF.

This clone has a single count. This chain joins TRBV10-1 and TRBJ2-1, with unresolved D. Germline V gene lookup returns CDR1 WNHNN and CDR2 SYGVQD (reference sequence). Trimming removed 7 bases from V and 10 bases from J, with 5 bases in between. The CDR3 runs 9 residues. Here the CDR3 DNA reads TGCGCCAGCATGACAGAGCAGTTCTTC. This translates into CASMTEQFF.

The rearrangement links TRBV20-1 to TRBJ2-7; D perhaps matches TRBD1 (5 bases). Looked up from germline, CDR1 is DFQATT and CDR2 is SNEGSKA (reference sequence). V was trimmed by 6 bases and J by 4 bases, leaving 10 bases between them. The CDR3 length is 11 residues. Here the CDR3 reads CSAPTGYEQYF. CDR3 DNA: TGCAGTGCACCTACAGGTTACGAGCAGTACTTC.

The chain couples TRBV5-4 to TRBJ2-7, with D unresolved. The V and J ends lost 2 bases and 6 bases respectively, with 12 bases between them. The germline V gene has CDR1 SGHNT and CDR2 YYREEE (reference sequence). This CDR3 has 13 residues. The CDR3 coding sequence is TGTGCCAGCAGCTTAGGTGGCCGCCCCGAGCAGTACTTC. Amino acid sequence: CASSLGGRPEQYF.

The chain has TRBV7-8 and TRBJ1-1; D gene uncertain. The CDR3 loop spans 14 amino acids. Germline V gene lookup returns CDR1 SGHVS and CDR2 FQNEAQ. Trimming shortened V by 2 bases and J by 0 bases, and 7 bases separated the two germline ends. CDR3 DNA: TGTGCCAGCAGCTTACAGCGAATGAACACTGAAGCTTTCTTT. This sequence encodes CASSLQRMNTEAFF. Together with reference TRBV7-8 and TRBJ1-1, the CDR3 gives the full variable domain: GAGVSQSPRYKVAKRGQDVALRCDPISGHVSLFWYQQALGQGPEFLTYFQNEAQLDKSGLPSDRFFAERPEGSVSTLKIQRTQQEDSAVYLCASSLQRMNTEAFFGQGTRLTVV.

V gene TRBV18 combines with J gene TRBJ2-3, with 13 bases lining up with TRBD2. Germline V gives CDR1 KGHSH, CDR2 LQKENI. CDR3 size: 16 residues. With 5 bases clipped from V and 1 base from J, the junction kept 3 bases outside the gene matches. CDR3: CASSSGLAGGTDTQYF. In DNA, the CDR3 is TGTGCCAGCTCATCCGGACTAGCGGGGGGCACAGATACGCAGTATTTT.

The chain employs TRBV6-1 and TRBJ1-1; D not certain. Germline V gene data show CDR1 as MNHNS and CDR2 as SASEGT. The CDR3 has 15 amino acids. Trimming removed 0 bases from V and 6 bases from J, with 14 bases in between. The CDR3 spells CASSEARGFMAEAFF. CDR3 bases: TGTGCCAGCAGTGAAGCCCGAGGGTTCATGGCTGAAGCTTTCTTT.

In this sample, this clone turned up once. The chain is built from TRBV5-5 and TRBJ2-7; maybe TRBD1 (7 bases). Looked up from germline, CDR1 is SGHKS and CDR2 is YYEKEE (reference sequence). CDR3 length: 15 residues. V gave up 0 bases and J gave up 3 bases, with 13 bases separating them. CDR3 bases: TGTGCCAGCAGCTTGGTTCCCAGGGGGGACTACGAGCAGTACTTC. Translated, it gives CASSLVPRGDYEQYF.

The chain recombines TRBV29-1 with TRBJ2-7; no firm D call. The V and J ends lost 5 bases and 7 bases respectively, with 12 bases between them. Germline CDR1 SQVTM, CDR2 ANQGSEA. The CDR3 has 11 residues. This CDR3 reads CSVKGGTEQYF. The CDR3 nucleotides are TGCAGCGTTAAGGGTGGTACGGAGCAGTACTTC.

DNA for the CDR3: TGTGCCAGCAGCGCCGGGACAGGGAGGACTGGAAACACCATATATTTT. Its protein product is CASSAGTGRTGNTIYF. V usage is TRBV9 and J usage is TRBJ1-3; 9 positions agree with TRBD1. CDR3 length: 16 residues. Trimming at V came to 3 bases and at J to 2 bases, leaving 6 bases not matched to a gene. The germline V gene has CDR1 SGDLS and CDR2 YYNGEE.